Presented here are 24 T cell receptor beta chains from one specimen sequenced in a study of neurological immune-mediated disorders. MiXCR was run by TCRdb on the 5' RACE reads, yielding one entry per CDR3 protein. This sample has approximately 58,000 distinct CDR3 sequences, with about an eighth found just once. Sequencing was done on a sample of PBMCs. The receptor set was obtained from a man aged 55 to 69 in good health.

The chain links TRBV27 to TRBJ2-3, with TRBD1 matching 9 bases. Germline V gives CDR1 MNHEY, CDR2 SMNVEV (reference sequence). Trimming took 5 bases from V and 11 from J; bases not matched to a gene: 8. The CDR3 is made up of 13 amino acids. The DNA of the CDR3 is TGTGCCAGCAGTACACAGGGGGCCGGGGAGCAGTATTTT. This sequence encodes CASSTQGAGEQYF.

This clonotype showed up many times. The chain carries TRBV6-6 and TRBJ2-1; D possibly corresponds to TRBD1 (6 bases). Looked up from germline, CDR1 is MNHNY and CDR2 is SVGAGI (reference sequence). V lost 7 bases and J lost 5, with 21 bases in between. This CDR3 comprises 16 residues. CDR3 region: CASTKPQLRGNNEQFF. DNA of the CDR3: TGTGCCAGCACCAAACCACAGCTCAGGGGCAACAATGAGCAGTTCTTC.

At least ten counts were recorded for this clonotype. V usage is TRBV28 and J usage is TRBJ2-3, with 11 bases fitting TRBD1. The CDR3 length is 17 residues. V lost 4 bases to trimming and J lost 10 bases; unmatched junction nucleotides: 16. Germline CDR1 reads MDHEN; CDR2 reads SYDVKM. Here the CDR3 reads CASSSYSGTGGSGAQYF. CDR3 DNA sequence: TGTGCCAGCAGTTCCTACTCCGGGACAGGGGGGTCGGGGGCGCAGTATTTT.

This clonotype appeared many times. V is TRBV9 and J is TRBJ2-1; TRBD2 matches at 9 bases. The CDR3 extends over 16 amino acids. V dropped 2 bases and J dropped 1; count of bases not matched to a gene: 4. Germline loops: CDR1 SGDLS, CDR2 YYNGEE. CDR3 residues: CASSVRLAASYNEQFF. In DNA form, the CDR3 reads TGTGCCAGCAGCGTTAGACTAGCGGCTTCCTACAATGAGCAGTTCTTC.

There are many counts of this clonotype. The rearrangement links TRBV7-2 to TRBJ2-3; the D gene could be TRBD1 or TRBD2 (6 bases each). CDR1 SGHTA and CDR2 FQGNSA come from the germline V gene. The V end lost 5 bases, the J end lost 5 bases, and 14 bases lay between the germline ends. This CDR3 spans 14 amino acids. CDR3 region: CASSPPGAIDTQYF. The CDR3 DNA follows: TGTGCCAGCAGCCCTCCGGGGGCAATAGATACGCAGTATTTT.

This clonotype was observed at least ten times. The CDR3 DNA follows: TGCAGTGTGGCTGGCTCGGGGTTTCGCTCCTACAATGAGCAGTTCTTC. Its translation: CSVAGSGFRSYNEQFF. This sequence joins TRBV20-1 and TRBJ2-1, with D possibly TRBD2 on 5 matching bases. Per the germline V gene, CDR1 is DFQATT and CDR2 is SNEGSKA (reference sequence). This CDR3 has 16 amino acids. V was pared by 7 bases and J by 0 bases, with 19 bases between.

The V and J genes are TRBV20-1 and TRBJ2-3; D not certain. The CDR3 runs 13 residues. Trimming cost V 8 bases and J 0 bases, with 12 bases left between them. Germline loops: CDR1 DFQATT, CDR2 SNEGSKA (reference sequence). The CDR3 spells CSQSTVSTDTQYF. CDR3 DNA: TGCAGTCAGAGTACAGTCAGCACAGATACGCAGTATTTT.

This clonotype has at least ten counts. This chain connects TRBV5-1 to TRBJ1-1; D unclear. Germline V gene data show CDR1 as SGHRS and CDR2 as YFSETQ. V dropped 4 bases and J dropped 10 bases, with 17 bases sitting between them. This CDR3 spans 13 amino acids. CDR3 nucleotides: TGCGCCAGCAGCCCAAGTTTGCGGGCCGGAGCTTTCTTT. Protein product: CASSPSLRAGAFF.

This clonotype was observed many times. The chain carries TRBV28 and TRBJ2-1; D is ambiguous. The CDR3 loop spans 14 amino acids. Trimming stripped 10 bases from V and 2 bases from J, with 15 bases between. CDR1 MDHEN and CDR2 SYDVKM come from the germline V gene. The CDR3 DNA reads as TGTGCCACCGGACCCCTTACAACCTACAATGAGCAGTTCTTC. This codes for CATGPLTTYNEQFF.

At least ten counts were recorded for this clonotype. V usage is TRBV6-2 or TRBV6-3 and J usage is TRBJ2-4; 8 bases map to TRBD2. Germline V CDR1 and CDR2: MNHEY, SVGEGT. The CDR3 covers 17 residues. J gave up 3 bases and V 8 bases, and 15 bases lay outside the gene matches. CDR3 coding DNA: TGTGCCAGCTTATCCCCTGCGGGGGGCTTGAGCAAAAACATTCAGTACTTC. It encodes CASLSPAGGLSKNIQYF.

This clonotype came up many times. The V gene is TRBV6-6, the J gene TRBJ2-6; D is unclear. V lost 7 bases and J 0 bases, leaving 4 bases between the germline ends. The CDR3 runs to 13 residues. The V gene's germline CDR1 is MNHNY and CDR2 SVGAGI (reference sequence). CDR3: CASIPSGANVLTF. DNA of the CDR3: TGTGCCAGCATTCCCTCTGGGGCCAACGTCCTGACTTTC.

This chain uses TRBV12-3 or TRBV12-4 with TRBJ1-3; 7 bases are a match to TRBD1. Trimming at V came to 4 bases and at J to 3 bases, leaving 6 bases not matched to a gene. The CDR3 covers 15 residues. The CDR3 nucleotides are TGTGCCAGCAGTTCCGACAGGGTTTTTGGAAACACCATATATTTT. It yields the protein CASSSDRVFGNTIYF.

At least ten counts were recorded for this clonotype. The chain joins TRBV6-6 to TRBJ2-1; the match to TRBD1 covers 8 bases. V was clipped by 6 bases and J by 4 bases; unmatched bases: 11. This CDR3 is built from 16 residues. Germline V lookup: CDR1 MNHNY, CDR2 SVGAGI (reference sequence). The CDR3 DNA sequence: TGTGCCAGCAGCCCTGACAGGGGAAGAGGTTACAATGAGCAGTTCTTC. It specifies CASSPDRGRGYNEQFF.

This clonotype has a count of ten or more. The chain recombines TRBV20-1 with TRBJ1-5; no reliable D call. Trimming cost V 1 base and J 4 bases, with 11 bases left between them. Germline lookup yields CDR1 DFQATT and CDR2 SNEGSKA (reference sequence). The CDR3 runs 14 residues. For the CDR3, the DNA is TGCAGTGCTAGAGGCCTCAGCAATAATCAGCCCCAGCATTTT. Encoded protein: CSARGLSNNQPQHF.

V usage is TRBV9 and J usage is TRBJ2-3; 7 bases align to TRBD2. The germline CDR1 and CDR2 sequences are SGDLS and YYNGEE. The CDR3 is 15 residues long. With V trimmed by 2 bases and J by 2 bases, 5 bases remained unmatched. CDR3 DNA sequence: TGTGCCAGCAGCGTCGGGGGGAGGTCCACAGATACGCAGTATTTT. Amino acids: CASSVGGRSTDTQYF.

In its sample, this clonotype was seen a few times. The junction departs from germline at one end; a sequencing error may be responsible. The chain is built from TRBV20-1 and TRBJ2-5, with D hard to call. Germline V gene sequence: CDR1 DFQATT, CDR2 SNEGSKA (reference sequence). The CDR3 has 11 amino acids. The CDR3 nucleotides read TGCAGTGCTAGAGATCTGGCCCGGATGAACTTC. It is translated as CSARDLARMNF.

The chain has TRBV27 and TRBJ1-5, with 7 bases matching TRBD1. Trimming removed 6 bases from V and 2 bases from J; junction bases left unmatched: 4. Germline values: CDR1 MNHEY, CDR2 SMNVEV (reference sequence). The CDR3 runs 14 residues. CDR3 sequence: CASRGQVGNQPQHF. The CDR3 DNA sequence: TGTGCCAGCAGAGGACAGGTAGGCAATCAGCCCCAGCATTTT.

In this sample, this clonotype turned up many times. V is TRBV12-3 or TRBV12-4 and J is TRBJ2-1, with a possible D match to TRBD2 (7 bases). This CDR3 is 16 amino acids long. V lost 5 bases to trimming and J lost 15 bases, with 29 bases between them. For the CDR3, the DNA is TGTGCCAGCAGTATACAGGGACCTGGGGAGGGTTCGGGTCCGTTCTTC. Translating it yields CASSIQGPGEGSGPFF.

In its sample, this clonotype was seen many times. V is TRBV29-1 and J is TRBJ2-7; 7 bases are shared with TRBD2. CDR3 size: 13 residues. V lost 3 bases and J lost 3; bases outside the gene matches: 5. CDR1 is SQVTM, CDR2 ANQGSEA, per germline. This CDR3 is CSVESRGNYEQYF. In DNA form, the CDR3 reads TGCAGCGTTGAGTCGCGGGGGAACTACGAGCAGTACTTC.

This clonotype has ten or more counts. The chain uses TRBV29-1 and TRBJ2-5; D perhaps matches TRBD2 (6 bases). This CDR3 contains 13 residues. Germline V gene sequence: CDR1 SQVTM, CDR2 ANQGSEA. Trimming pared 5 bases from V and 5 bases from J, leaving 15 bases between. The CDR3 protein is CSVTAGLMETQYF. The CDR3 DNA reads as TGCAGCGTTACCGCGGGGTTGATGGAGACCCAGTACTTC.

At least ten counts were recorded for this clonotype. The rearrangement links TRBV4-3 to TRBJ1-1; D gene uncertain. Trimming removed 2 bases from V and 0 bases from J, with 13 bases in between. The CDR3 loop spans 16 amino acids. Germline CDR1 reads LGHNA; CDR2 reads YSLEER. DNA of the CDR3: TGCGCCAGCAGCCAATCTCCGGGAGTGATGAACACTGAAGCTTTCTTT. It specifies CASSQSPGVMNTEAFF.

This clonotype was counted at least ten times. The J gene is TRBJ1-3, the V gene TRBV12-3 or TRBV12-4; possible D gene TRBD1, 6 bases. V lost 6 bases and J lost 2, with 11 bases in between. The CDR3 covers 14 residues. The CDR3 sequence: CASSTRGTGNTIYF. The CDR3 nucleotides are TGTGCCAGCAGCACGAGGGGGACTGGAAACACCATATATTTT.

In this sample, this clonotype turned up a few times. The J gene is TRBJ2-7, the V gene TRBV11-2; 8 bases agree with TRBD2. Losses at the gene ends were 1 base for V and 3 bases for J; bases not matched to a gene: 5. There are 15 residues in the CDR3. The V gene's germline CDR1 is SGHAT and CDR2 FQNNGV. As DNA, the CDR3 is TGTGCCAGCAGCTTAGGCCTAGCGGGCTACTACGAGCAGTACTTC. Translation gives CASSLGLAGYYEQYF.

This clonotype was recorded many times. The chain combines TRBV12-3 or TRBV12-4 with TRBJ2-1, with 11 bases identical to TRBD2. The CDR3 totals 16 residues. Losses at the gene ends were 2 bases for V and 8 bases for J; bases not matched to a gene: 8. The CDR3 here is CASSLMTSGAGDEQFF. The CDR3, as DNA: TGTGCCAGCAGTTTAATGACTAGCGGGGCCGGGGATGAGCAGTTCTTC.